The clone carrying this T cell receptor (beta chain) occurred a few times. Its antigen is not known. J lost 2 bases, V lost 3 bases, and 8 bases had no gene match. This CDR3 has 18 amino acids. The germline gives CDR1 SEHNR, CDR2 FQNEAQ (reference sequence). This sample is part of a study of human T cells and chemical hapten exposure. Notes on the study in general: Sensitizing with DPC caused no change in TCRs above 1 in 1000 frequency.

MiXCR was run by TCRdb on the RACE reads, yielding one entry per CDR3 protein. The data hold around 80,000 distinct CDR3 sequences, with 6.6% observed a single time. Described time point: patch test 2, 6 weeks after DPC sensitization. Treatment reported: therapeutic diphenylcyclopropenone sensitization with weekly scalp DPC. The total RNA was obtained from whole blood that was not fractionated. This TCR was sampled from a woman aged 25 to 39 with alopecia areata. Some clones in this sample may be carry-over from other donors' samples. The V and J genes are TRBV7-9 and TRBJ2-3; 13 bases are shared with TRBD2. Sequenced material: whole blood, taken in connection with sensitization to the hapten diphenylcyclopropenone (DPC). The CDR3 nucleotides read TGTGCCAGCAGCTTCCCGGGACTAGCGGGGCCAACCACAGATACGCAGTATTTT. Protein: CASSFPGLAGPTTDTQYF.